The clone carrying this T cell receptor beta chain was counted ten times or more. In germline, CDR1 is LGHDT, CDR2 YNNKEL (reference sequence). V was trimmed by 2 bases and J by 4 bases, leaving 10 bases between them. The CDR3 loop spans 14 amino acids. TCR beta libraries were built with iRepertoire HTBI primers and Arm-PCR of CDR3 regions. TCRdb re-called the multiplex PCR reads through MiXCR, storing one row per CDR3 protein. The sample shows 200,000 to 250,000 distinct CDR3 sequences, roughly 21% of them seen only once. This specimen comes from a study of regulatory T cells in long-lasting Graves disease. Time point here: newly diagnosed GD, antithyroid drugs for less than 3 months. RNA from PBMCs was the source of the TCR library.

This chain uses TRBV3-1 with TRBJ2-3; D remains ambiguous. The TCR sequence derives from a female donor with Graves disease. This sample comprised peripheral blood mononuclear cells (PBMCs), obtained at new diagnosis, from a patient treated with antithyroid drugs. The CDR3 sequence is CASSQYTGADTQYF. The CDR3 DNA sequence: TGTGCCAGCAGCCAATATACTGGGGCAGATACGCAGTATTTT.